This record concerns one T cell receptor (beta chain) sequence. Its antigen is not identified. These data come from a study of blood T cells in healthy people across ages. Sample-barcoded 5' priming and a J-beta primer mix drove a second PCR of roughly 6 to 12 cycles. TCRdb reprocessed the 5' RACE reads via MiXCR and lists one record per CDR3 protein. This sample has 1.2 million to 1.5 million distinct CDR3 sequences; around 42% occur once, and the top ten carry approximately 7.9%. Staff drew around 10 milliliters of peripheral blood from each donor. Germline CDR1 reads SNHLY; CDR2 reads FYNNEI. The CDR3 loop spans 16 amino acids. The V gene lost 0 bases and the J gene lost 12 bases, with 21 bases spanning the gap. Broader study findings: A strong correlation was found between TCR beta diversity and the percentage of naive T cells.

This receptor was obtained from a woman aged 18 to 35 in good health. The rearrangement uses TRBV2 and TRBJ2-1; D might be TRBD2 (6 bases). Source material: blood. The CDR3 sequence: CASSEARSLLYSGQFF. The DNA for the CDR3 is TGTGCCAGCAGTGAAGCGCGGTCACTCCTCTATAGCGGGCAGTTCTTC.